Listed here are 5 T cell receptor beta chains from one sample, sequenced in a study of cytomegalovirus exposure and HLA in healthy donors. Researchers ran the PCR with 60 Vbeta and 13 Jbeta primers. Some clones are missing from TCRdb's copy, which holds only in-frame ones; the method was immunoSEQ multiplex PCR. Of some 150,000 clones listed, 80% are singletons. The sequencing sample was made of PBMCs. Receptor source: a man aged 25-40 years in good health and CMV-seronegative.

V and J are TRBV5-6 and TRBJ1-2, with D possibly matching TRBD1 (6 bases). Trimming stripped 3 bases from V and 1 base from J, with 7 bases between. The CDR3 extends over 13 amino acids. Looked up from germline, CDR1 is SGHDT and CDR2 is YYEEEE. In nucleotides, the CDR3 is TGTGCCAGCAGCTCAGGGGTTAACTATGGCTACACCTTC. It encodes CASSSGVNYGYTF.

This rearrangement joins TRBV5-1 to TRBJ1-6; maybe TRBD1 (6 bases). The CDR3 has 15 amino acids. Looked up from germline, CDR1 is SGHRS and CDR2 is YFSETQ. Trimming left V 2 bases short and J 7 bases short, with 13 bases between. In nucleotides, the CDR3 is TGCGCCAGCAGCTTACAGGGCGGGAGGAATTCACCCCTCCACTTT. Its protein is CASSLQGGRNSPLHF.

The gene calls are TRBV29-1 and TRBJ1-1, with a tentative D call TRBD1 (6 bases). Looked up from germline, CDR1 is SQVTM and CDR2 is ANQGSEA. This CDR3 has 14 amino acids. V was shortened by 4 bases and J by 3 bases, with 15 bases between the two germline ends. The CDR3 loop is CSVGQEPLDTEAFF. CDR3 sequence (DNA): TGCAGCGTTGGACAGGAACCCTTGGACACTGAAGCTTTCTTT.

The chain combines TRBV6-5 with TRBJ1-4; TRBD1 might be the D (5 bases). V lost 5 bases, J lost 4 bases, and 14 bases lay in between. The CDR3 has 15 amino acids. The germline gives CDR1 MNHEY, CDR2 SVGAGI. The CDR3 DNA is TGTGCCAGCAGTCGCCAGGGCTGGGGTAATGAAAAACTGTTTTTT. Translated, it gives CASSRQGWGNEKLFF.

J is TRBJ1-5 and V is TRBV10-3; 8 bases are a match to TRBD1. Trimming removed 11 bases from V and 4 bases from J; junction bases left unmatched: 10. Germline-derived CDR1 and CDR2 are ENHRY and SYGVKD. The CDR3 is made up of 14 amino acids. The CDR3 coding sequence is TGTGCCTCCAGGAGCGGGACAGGTAATCAGCCCCAGCATTTT. It codes for CASRSGTGNQPQHF.